The 20 T cell receptor beta chains given below trace back to one sample, sequenced in a study of cytomegalovirus exposure and HLA in healthy donors. Measured with immunoSEQ multiplex PCR; TCRdb has only the in-frame clones, and not every one. The sample holds some 210,000 clones; around 87% are singletons and the top ten take 1.5% to 2%. The sequencing sample was made of PBMCs. Receptors were obtained from a woman younger than 30 in good health and CMV-seropositive.

The chain couples TRBV19 to TRBJ2-7; 12 bases match TRBD2. This CDR3 spans 18 amino acids. CDR1 is LNHDA, CDR2 SQIVND, per germline (reference sequence). Trimming cost V 6 bases and J 4 bases; bases outside gene matches: 16. The CDR3 sequence is CASRSTSGRNFRPYEQYF. In DNA, the CDR3 is TGTGCCAGTAGGTCGACTAGCGGGAGAAATTTCCGACCTTACGAGCAGTACTTC. Drawing the rest from reference TRBV19 and TRBJ2-7, the complete variable domain is DGGITQSPKYLFRKEGQNVTLSCEQNLNHDAMYWYRQDPGQGLRLIYYSQIVNDFQKGDIAEGYSVSREKKESFPLTVTSAQKNPTAFYLCASRSTSGRNFRPYEQYFGPGTRLTVT.

CDR3 protein: CASSYYPGQNNYGYTF. Written as DNA, the CDR3 is TGTGCCAGCAGCTATTATCCGGGACAGAATAACTATGGCTACACCTTC. The chain uses TRBV7-9 and TRBJ1-2; 7 bases align to TRBD1. The germline V gene encodes CDR1 SEHNR and CDR2 FQNEAQ (reference sequence). The V and J ends lost 4 bases and 1 base, in that order; junction bases with no gene match: 9. The CDR3 spans 16 residues.

The chain couples TRBV5-4 to TRBJ2-1, with D maybe TRBD2 (5 bases). The CDR3 totals 12 residues. The V and J ends lost 2 bases and 6 bases respectively, with 6 bases between them. Germline V gene sequence: CDR1 SGHNT, CDR2 YYREEE (reference sequence). This CDR3 is CASSFSGNEQFF. CDR3 nucleotides: TGTGCCAGCAGCTTCAGCGGCAATGAGCAGTTCTTC.

This chain links TRBV6-4 with TRBJ2-1, with 10 bases identical to TRBD2. CDR3 length: 14 amino acids. V was pared by 5 bases and J by 7 bases, with 5 bases of the junction left unmatched. Per the germline V gene, CDR1 is MRHNA and CDR2 is SNTAGT. The CDR3 DNA reads TGTGCCAGCAGTTCTAGCGGGAGTTGGAATGAGCAGTTCTTC. Its protein is CASSSSGSWNEQFF.

As DNA, the CDR3 is TGTGCCAGCTCACCAGGCCCGGGAACGAACACTGAAGCTTTCTTT. Translating gives CASSPGPGTNTEAFF. The J gene is TRBJ1-1, the V gene TRBV18; D unclear. The CDR3 totals 15 residues. CDR1 KGHSH and CDR2 LQKENI come from the germline V gene. The V gene lost 2 bases and the J gene lost 1 base, with 11 bases spanning the gap.

The chain uses TRBV29-1 and TRBJ2-3, with D tentatively TRBD1 (6 bases). Germline loops: CDR1 SQVTM, CDR2 ANQGSEA. This CDR3 is built from 14 residues. The V end was cut by 5 bases, the J end by 2 bases, with 14 bases between. This CDR3 reads CSVLQGLNTDTQYF. CDR3 sequence (DNA): TGCAGCGTTCTTCAGGGGCTCAACACAGATACGCAGTATTTT.

The rearrangement uses TRBV27 and TRBJ1-2, with no clear D. The length of the CDR3 is 13 residues. V was trimmed by 3 bases and J by 0 bases, leaving 5 bases between them. Germline assignment: CDR1 MNHEY and CDR2 SMNVEV (reference sequence). The DNA for the CDR3 is TGTGCCAGCAGTTTCTTCCCTAACTATGGCTACACCTTC. Protein: CASSFFPNYGYTF.

V and J are TRBV29-1 and TRBJ1-1; D possibly corresponds to TRBD1 (6 bases). V lost 4 bases to trimming and J lost 0 bases, with 9 bases between them. CDR3 length: 13 residues. The germline CDR1 and CDR2 sequences are SQVTM and ANQGSEA. The chain's CDR3 is CSVAQGLNTEAFF. CDR3 bases: TGCAGCGTTGCTCAGGGGTTGAACACTGAAGCTTTCTTT.

V usage is TRBV9 and J usage is TRBJ2-2; 8 positions match TRBD1. The length of the CDR3 is 16 residues. Per germline, CDR1 SGDLS and CDR2 YYNGEE. The V segment lost 3 bases and the J segment 4 bases; nucleotides outside the gene matches: 8. CDR3 in DNA: TGTGCCAGCAGCGGGGGGACAGGCGGGACCACCGGGGAGCTGTTTTTT. Protein: CASSGGTGGTTGELFF.

This chain joins TRBV5-4 and TRBJ1-1; 7 bases line up with TRBD1. Germline-derived CDR1 and CDR2 are SGHNT and YYREEE (reference sequence). Trimming removed 6 bases from V and 3 bases from J; junction bases left unmatched: 11. This CDR3 has 15 amino acids. The CDR3 spells CASKGGTGDDTEAFF. The CDR3 DNA sequence: TGTGCCAGCAAAGGGGGAACAGGGGATGACACTGAAGCTTTCTTT. Combining the CDR3 with reference TRBV5-4 and TRBJ1-1 gives the whole variable domain ETGVTQSPTHLIKTRGQQVTLRCSSQSGHNTVSWYQQALGQGPQFIFQYYREEENGRGNFPPRFSGLQFPNYSSELNVNALELDDSALYLCASKGGTGDDTEAFFGQGTRLTVV.

The chain links TRBV5-8 to TRBJ1-2, with D perhaps matching TRBD1 (5 bases). Trimming removed 2 bases at V and 3 bases at J, with 11 bases between. Looked up from germline, CDR1 is SGHTS and CDR2 is YDEGEE. The CDR3 length is 14 residues. DNA for the CDR3: TGTGCCAGCAGCTTTAGGGGAACGGACTATGGCTACACCTTC. Translated: CASSFRGTDYGYTF.

This chain connects TRBV4-2 to TRBJ2-7, with 8 bases lining up with TRBD2. Germline CDR1 LGHNA, CDR2 YNFKEQ. This CDR3 region has 15 residues. Losses at the gene ends were 4 bases for V and 5 bases for J; bases not matched to a gene: 10. The CDR3 protein is CASSRLGGEVNEQYF. The CDR3 DNA reads TGTGCCAGCAGCCGTCTCGGGGGGGAGGTAAACGAGCAGTACTTC.

This clone has only one observation. The V gene is TRBV19, the J gene TRBJ1-1; 8 bases align to TRBD1. With 3 bases clipped from V and 1 base from J, the junction kept 10 bases outside the gene matches. CDR1 LNHDA and CDR2 SQIVND come from the germline V gene (reference sequence). CDR3 length equals 17 residues. DNA of the CDR3: TGTGCCAGTAGTATTGGCCGGGCAGGGGGCTGGAACACTGAAGCTTTCTTT. Protein sequence: CASSIGRAGGWNTEAFF.

In nucleotides, the CDR3 is TGTGCCAGCATCGGGGGGACACACATTCGAGATACGCAGTATTTT. It specifies CASIGGTHIRDTQYF. The V and J genes are TRBV27 and TRBJ2-3; tentatively, D is TRBD2 (7 bases). Trimming took off 7 bases at V and 5 bases at J, with 19 bases between the two ends. The CDR3 extends over 15 amino acids. Germline CDR1 reads MNHEY; CDR2 reads SMNVEV (reference sequence).

This clone appeared a few times. The chain recombines TRBV9 with TRBJ2-1, with D possibly being TRBD1 (6 bases). CDR3 length: 15 residues. Trimming stripped 4 bases from V and 4 bases from J, with 15 bases between. Germline values: CDR1 SGDLS, CDR2 YYNGEE. CDR3 coding DNA: TGTGCCAGCAGCACCCGGTGGGGGCCTTACAATGAGCAGTTCTTC. It translates to CASSTRWGPYNEQFF.

The J gene is TRBJ2-3, the V gene TRBV11-1; 10 bases line up with TRBD2. The V segment lost 1 base and the J segment 4 bases; nucleotides outside the gene matches: 5. From germline, CDR1 is SGHAT and CDR2 FQDESV (reference sequence). The CDR3 spans 16 residues. CDR3 DNA sequence: TGTGCCAGCAGCTTAGTTGGACTAGCGGAATCAGATACGCAGTATTTT. Protein sequence: CASSLVGLAESDTQYF.

The rearrangement uses TRBV6-1 and TRBJ1-2; tentative D call: TRBD1 (6 bases). The CDR3 is made up of 16 amino acids. Trimming left V 0 bases short and J 12 bases short, with 23 bases between. Germline-derived CDR1 and CDR2 are MNHNS and SASEGT. CDR3 in amino acids: CASSEALGDTHRDDTF. DNA for the CDR3: TGTGCCAGCAGTGAAGCGCTCGGGGACACACACCGCGACGACACCTTC.

The chain combines TRBV28 with TRBJ1-1, with 8 bases identical to TRBD1. This CDR3 is 11 amino acids long. With V trimmed by 5 bases and J by 10 bases, 3 bases remained unmatched. Germline V gene sequence: CDR1 MDHEN, CDR2 SYDVKM. The CDR3 loop reads CASSVGTGAFF. In DNA form, the CDR3 reads TGTGCCAGCAGTGTCGGGACAGGAGCTTTCTTT.

As for this clone: It is unclear where the CDR3 begins or ends on the DNA, so no DNA is shown, and the CDR3 is as TCRdb lists it. The gene calls are TRBV25-1 and TRBJ2-3; no DNA check was done on the table's D call, TRBD1. Per the germline V gene, CDR1 is MGHDK and CDR2 is SYGVNS. From its first to its last residue, the CDR3 has 13 amino acids. CDR3: CASSSLYQGPWYF.

This chain uses TRBV7-8 with TRBJ1-2, with D possibly matching TRBD1 (6 bases). The CDR3 is 14 amino acids. The V end was cut by 6 bases, the J end by 4 bases, with 15 bases between. The germline V gene has CDR1 SGHVS and CDR2 FQNEAQ. In DNA, the CDR3 is TGTGCCAGCAGTTCAGGGGTAATTGGCTATGGCTACACCTTC. Translating it yields CASSSGVIGYGYTF. The full variable domain, rest sourced from reference TRBV7-8 and TRBJ1-2, is GAGVSQSPRYKVAKRGQDVALRCDPISGHVSLFWYQQALGQGPEFLTYFQNEAQLDKSGLPSDRFFAERPEGSVSTLKIQRTQQEDSAVYLCASSSGVIGYGYTFGSGTRLTVV.